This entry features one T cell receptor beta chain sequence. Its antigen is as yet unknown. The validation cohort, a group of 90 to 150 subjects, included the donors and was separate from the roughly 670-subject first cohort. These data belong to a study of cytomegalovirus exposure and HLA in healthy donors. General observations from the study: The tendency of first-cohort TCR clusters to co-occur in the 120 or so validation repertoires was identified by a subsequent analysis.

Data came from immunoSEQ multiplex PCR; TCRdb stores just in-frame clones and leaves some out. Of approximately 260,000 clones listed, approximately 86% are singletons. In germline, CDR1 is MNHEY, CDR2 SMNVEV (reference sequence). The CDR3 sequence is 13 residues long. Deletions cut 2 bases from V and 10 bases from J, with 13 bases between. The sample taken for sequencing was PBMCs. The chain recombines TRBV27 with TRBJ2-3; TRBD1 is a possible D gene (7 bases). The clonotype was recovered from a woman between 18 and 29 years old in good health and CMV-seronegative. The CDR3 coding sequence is TGTGCCAGCAGTTTAGCAGGGGGGAGTTCGCAGTATTTT. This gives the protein CASSLAGGSSQYF.